Following are 10 T cell receptor beta chains from one sample sequenced in a study of cytomegalovirus exposure and HLA in healthy donors. Primers for the PCR totalled 60 Vbeta and 13 Jbeta. Clones were sequenced by immunoSEQ multiplex PCR, and TCRdb holds only the in-frame ones, with some missing. The sample data list 200,000 or so clones. The sequencing input was PBMCs. Receptors originate from a boy aged 5-17 years in good health and CMV-seronegative.

The chain joins TRBV15 to TRBJ1-2; 9 bases match TRBD1. This CDR3 region has 16 residues. Germline trimming cut 4 bases from V and 2 bases from J; bases unmatched to any gene: 8. CDR1 and CDR2 from the germline V gene are LNHNV and YYDKDF (reference sequence). The CDR3 reads CATSNGQGQGNYGYTF. The CDR3 region has the DNA TGTGCCACCAGCAACGGACAGGGACAGGGAAACTATGGCTACACCTTC.

Concerning this clone itself: A read error may account for a junction end that differs from germline. V and J are TRBV6-5 and TRBJ2-5; 8 bases match TRBD2. The length of the CDR3 is 15 residues. CDR1 and CDR2 (germline): MNHEY, SVGAGI. This chain's CDR3 is CASSYLAGGREIQYF. The CDR3 bases are TGTGCCAGCAGTTACTTGGCGGGGGGACGGGAGATCCAGTACTTC.

The chain combines TRBV6-5 with TRBJ1-1; TRBD1 might be the D (6 bases). V lost 8 bases and J lost 5, with 12 bases in between. The CDR3 covers 12 residues. The V gene's germline CDR1 is MNHEY and CDR2 SVGAGI. Written as DNA, the CDR3 is TGTGCCAGCCGGGGGGCTCCTACTGAAGCTTTCTTT. Its protein is CASRGAPTEAFF.

The chain links TRBV5-4 to TRBJ2-5; 9 bases fit TRBD1. CDR1 and CDR2 (germline): SGHNT, YYREEE (reference sequence). With 3 bases clipped from V and 4 bases from J, the junction kept 4 bases outside the gene matches. This CDR3 is 14 amino acids long. CDR3 sequence reads: CASSSATGGETQYF. The CDR3 nucleotides are TGTGCCAGCAGCTCAGCGACAGGGGGAGAGACCCAGTACTTC. The entire variable domain, with the rest obtained from reference TRBV5-4 and TRBJ2-5, is as follows: ETGVTQSPTHLIKTRGQQVTLRCSSQSGHNTVSWYQQALGQGPQFIFQYYREEENGRGNFPPRFSGLQFPNYSSELNVNALELDDSALYLCASSSATGGETQYFGPGTRLLVL.

CDR3 region: CATSRVLQDNEQFF. DNA for the CDR3: TGTGCCACCAGCAGAGTTTTACAGGACAATGAGCAGTTCTTC. The chain joins TRBV15 to TRBJ2-1; possible D gene TRBD1, 5 bases. V lost 1 base, J lost 5 bases, and 9 bases lay in between. The CDR3 sequence is 14 residues long. Germline-derived CDR1 and CDR2 are LNHNV and YYDKDF (reference sequence). Based on the CDR3 plus reference TRBV15 and TRBJ2-1, the full variable domain is DAMVIQNPRYQVTQFGKPVTLSCSQTLNHNVMYWYQQKSSQAPKLLFHYYDKDFNNEADTPDNFQSRRPNTSFCFLDIRSPGLGDTAMYLCATSRVLQDNEQFFGPGTRLTVL.

The chain joins TRBV9 to TRBJ2-7, with 9 positions matching TRBD1. In germline, CDR1 is SGDLS, CDR2 YYNGEE. The V and J ends lost 2 bases and 4 bases, in that order; junction bases with no gene match: 1. The CDR3 is made up of 13 amino acids. The CDR3 DNA is TGTGCCAGCAGCGTGACAGGGGGATACGAGCAGTACTTC. Translation: CASSVTGGYEQYF.

This chain links TRBV5-4 with TRBJ1-2, with 7 bases aligning to TRBD1. Germline V gives CDR1 SGHNT, CDR2 YYREEE (reference sequence). The CDR3 length is 13 residues. The ends lost 0 bases at V and 6 bases at J; junction bases unmatched: 2. The CDR3 region has the DNA TGTGCCAGCAGCTTGGGACAGGGAAATGGCTACACCTTC. This gives the protein CASSLGQGNGYTF.

The rearrangement uses TRBV9 and TRBJ1-1, with TRBD1 matching 9 bases. This CDR3 spans 15 amino acids. Trimming took 2 bases from V and 10 from J; bases not matched to a gene: 12. CDR1 is SGDLS and CDR2 is YYNGEE in the germline V gene. The CDR3 DNA is TGTGCCAGCAGCGTGGTGACAGGGGGGTCTCAGGGAGCTTTCTTT. It is translated as CASSVVTGGSQGAFF.

This chain connects TRBV18 to TRBJ2-7; tentatively, D is TRBD1 (6 bases). The CDR3 runs to 16 residues. V lost 2 bases and J 2 bases, leaving 16 bases between the germline ends. Germline CDR1 is KGHSH and CDR2 is LQKENI. The CDR3 sequence: CASSPTRTEPTYEQYF. The CDR3 coding sequence is TGTGCCAGCTCACCAACACGGACAGAGCCAACCTACGAGCAGTACTTC.

The chain combines TRBV14 with TRBJ1-2; 8 bases line up with TRBD1. The CDR3 is made up of 14 amino acids. Germline lookup yields CDR1 SGHDN and CDR2 FVKESK. The V and J ends lost 1 base and 5 bases, in that order; junction bases with no gene match: 3. CDR3 region: CASSQVTGGYGYTF. The CDR3 nucleotides read TGTGCCAGCAGCCAAGTCACAGGGGGGTATGGCTACACCTTC.